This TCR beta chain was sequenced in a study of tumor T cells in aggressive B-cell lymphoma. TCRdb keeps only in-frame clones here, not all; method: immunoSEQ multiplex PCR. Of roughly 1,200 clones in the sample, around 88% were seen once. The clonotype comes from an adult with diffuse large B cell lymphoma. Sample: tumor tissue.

The DNA of the CDR3 is TGTGCCACCTTCACCGGGACTAGCGGAGAGACCCAGTACTTC. It translates to CATFTGTSGETQYF. This chain links TRBV15 with TRBJ2-5; 11 bases line up with TRBD2. J gave up 4 bases and V 8 bases, and 6 bases lay outside the gene matches. The germline V gene encodes CDR1 LNHNV and CDR2 YYDKDF (reference sequence). The CDR3 extends over 14 amino acids. The full variable domain, completed using reference TRBV15 and TRBJ2-5, is DAMVIQNPRYQVTQFGKPVTLSCSQTLNHNVMYWYQQKSSQAPKLLFHYYDKDFNNEADTPDNFQSRRPNTSFCFLDIRSPGLGDTAMYLCATFTGTSGETQYFGPGTRLLVL.